The source of this T cell receptor beta chain is a study of T cells in localized non-small cell lung cancer (TCRdb year 2020). For the wider study: The study examined T cell repertoires in 236 patients with early-stage NSCLC and compared tumors with uninvolved tumor-adjacent lungs. The mean age of the NSCLC patients was roughly 63 years, with 130 or so men and 95 to 110 women. The cohort comprised around 250 treatment-naïve NSCLC patients with resected, localized lung tumors. Overall study results and their limits: Because multi-region tumor sequencing was not done, intratumor heterogeneity could not be ruled out. A median of approximately 55 of the top 100 tumor clones were detected in paired uninvolved adjacent lung, and some 30 of these tumor clones were also found among the top 100 clones of the paired uninvolved adjacent lung. Longer overall survival was associated with higher T cell density in blood, whereas shorter survival was associated with higher clonality in adjacent lung. Because the study design was exploratory, TCR variables were selected using unadjusted p-values without false-discovery rate correction. Uninvolved tumor-adjacent lung showed the highest T cell clonality, higher than tumor, which suggests more focused antigenic responses in the uninvolved tumor-adjacent lung.

At diagnosis, tumor, uninvolved tumor-adjacent lung and peripheral blood were collected and then preserved as a mix of FFPE and fresh-frozen material. For TCR repertoire profiling, the blood samples were analyzed as peripheral blood mononuclear cells. CDR1 and CDR2, looked up from the germline V gene, are MNHNS and SASEGT. At the junction V is shortened by 8 bases and J by 2 bases; bases outside the gene matches: 6. Taken from cysteine to phenylalanine, the CDR3 has 14 residues. Only the CDR3 part of the read is kept: 42 bases, read in frame from the first base. The immunoSEQ Assay was used to sequence TCR beta CDR3 regions from DNA. In the source study's methods: To compute T cell density, TCR beta template counts were normalized to usable DNA, which was estimated by amplifying housekeeping genes. Richness was estimated using the preseqR package, with extrapolation to 400,000 templates for PBMC samples and to 120,000 templates for tissue samples. Clonality was defined by subtracting Pielou's evenness from one. Tissue-enriched TCRs were identified by differential abundance testing using productive amino-acid clonotypes, minimum total count 5 and alpha 0.1. The Jaccard Index and the Morisita Overlap Index were used to quantify repertoire overlap between compartments. TCR beta CDR3s were clustered by GLIPH together with public tetramer-defined viral CDR3s, and at least three viral sequences plus V-gene enrichment were required for viral motifs. TCRdb carries this immuneACCESS record with in-frame sequences only. Its versions omit some clonotypes, under half of them owing to an unresolved V gene in the studies checked, with the rest unexplained. The V and J calls and clone size were taken over from that table, and D and trimming were inferred from the DNA. Recorded for this sample are around 41,000 clones; around 87% of them occurred a single time. Over 6% of the sample is held by the ten biggest clonotypes.

In regard to this clone: Its antigen is unknown. Nothing much larger sits one base from this clone, and base qualities are not available.

Sequencing used peripheral blood, obtained before any cancer treatment. The receptor was isolated from a woman aged 18-49 years with stage III lung adenocarcinoma. Recombination linked TRBV6-1 to TRBJ1-2, with 9 bases matching TRBD1. The CDR3 is CASAGQGPNYGYTF. The DNA reads TGTGCCAGCGCAGGACAGGGGCCAAACTATGGCTACACCTTC.